This T cell receptor (beta chain) appears in the sequencing data of a study of beta chain features in type 1 diabetes. Study findings and constraints: The VDJ junctions of type 1 diabetes patients carried fewer insertions and more deletions. A closer apparent resemblance between naive, central memory and Treg TCRB repertoires was seen in patients than in healthy donors. Moderate yet significant TCRB CDR3 shortening was seen in Type 1 diabetes patients in all four CD4+ subsets.

V was clipped by 1 base and J by 11 bases; unmatched bases: 6. CDR1 and CDR2 from the germline V gene are SGHAT and FQNNGV. The CDR3 covers 15 residues. Investigators reverse transcribed all isolated RNA, so they sequenced expressed TCRB transcripts. Assay: immunoSEQ multiplex PCR; the TCRdb copy retains only in-frame clones and omits some. This table holds 40,000 to 45,000 clones, over 50% found once. To note about this clone: Its specificity is not known.

The sample comprised Tregs from blood. This chain joins TRBV11-2 and TRBJ2-1; TRBD2 matches at 12 bases. The sequence derives from a woman aged 18-29 years in good health. The CDR3 sequence is CASSLATSGRGQQFF. For the CDR3, the DNA is TGTGCCAGCAGCTTAGCGACTAGCGGGAGAGGGCAGCAGTTCTTC. Based on the CDR3 plus reference TRBV11-2 and TRBJ2-1, the full variable domain is EAGVAQSPRYKIIEKRQSVAFWCNPISGHATLYWYQQILGQGPKLLIQFQNNGVVDDSQLPKDRFSAERLKGVDSTLKIQPAKLEDSAVYLCASSLATSGRGQQFFGPGTRLTVL.